The 22 T cell receptor beta chains listed next were all sequenced from one sample in a study of blood T cell repertoires in COVID-19 (dated by TCRdb to 2019 to 2021). Preparation of the library involved the immunoSEQ multiplex PCR assay. TCRdb took over this immuneACCESS table, retaining in-frame rearrangements with V and J assigned. Such tables are incomplete; in checked studies, under half of the missing clones stem from an unresolved V gene, and the remainder is unexplained. Counted in this sample were 100,000 to 150,000 clones; 82% of them appeared once. About 4.2% of the sample belongs to the ten largest clones. Material: peripheral blood. The origin of the receptors is a woman in her 70s with acute or convalescent COVID-19.

The gene calls are TRBV6-5 and TRBJ2-7, with D perhaps TRBD1 (6 bases). V shed 6 bases and J shed 0 bases, with 9 bases lying between them. Germline V gene sequence: CDR1 MNHEY, CDR2 SVGAGI. The CDR3 totals 13 residues. The CDR3 sequence is CASRTGSSYEQYF. The CDR3 DNA reads TGTGCCAGCAGGACAGGAAGCTCCTACGAGCAGTACTTC.

The gene calls are TRBV30 and TRBJ1-3, with TRBD1 matching over 7 bases. The CDR3 is made up of 14 amino acids. The V segment lost 3 bases and the J segment 2 bases; nucleotides outside the gene matches: 4. CDR1 GTSNPN and CDR2 SVGIG come from the germline V gene (reference sequence). The DNA for the CDR3 is TGTGCCTGGAGAAAGGGGACAGCTGGAAACACCATATATTTT. The encoded protein is CAWRKGTAGNTIYF.

This clone came up a few times. This rearrangement joins TRBV7-2 to TRBJ1-4; 7 positions match TRBD1. The CDR3 sequence is 13 residues long. Germline CDR1 and CDR2: SGHTA and FQGNSA. V trimming: 5 bases; J trimming: 7 bases; junction bases outside the gene matches: 4. The CDR3 spells CASSLAGGEKLFF. The CDR3, as DNA: TGTGCCAGCAGCCTCGCAGGGGGTGAAAAACTGTTTTTT.

The CDR3 here is CASSSTGVDTNEKLFF. The DNA of the CDR3 is TGCGCCAGCAGCTCGACAGGGGTTGATACTAATGAAAAACTGTTTTTT. The chain is built from TRBV5-1 and TRBJ1-4; 8 bases are a match to TRBD1. V trimming: 3 bases; J trimming: 2 bases; junction bases outside the gene matches: 6. This CDR3 spans 16 amino acids. The germline V gene encodes CDR1 SGHRS and CDR2 YFSETQ.

V and J are TRBV24-1 and TRBJ1-5; 11 bases fit TRBD1. Trimming took 4 bases from V and 2 from J; bases not matched to a gene: 9. The CDR3 totals 18 residues. Germline CDR1 reads KGHDR; CDR2 reads SFDVKD. CDR3 sequence reads: CATSETLGTGGRNQPQHF. CDR3 DNA: TGTGCCACCAGTGAAACACTCGGGACAGGGGGGCGCAATCAGCCCCAGCATTTT.

The DNA for the CDR3 is TGTGCCAGCTCCCCAGGGCAGGGTGGCGAGCAGTACTTC. This translates into CASSPGQGGEQYF. This chain connects TRBV18 to TRBJ2-7; D is perhaps TRBD1 (5 bases). Trimming took off 6 bases at V and 6 bases at J, with 15 bases between the two ends. Per germline, CDR1 KGHSH and CDR2 LQKENI. This CDR3 has 13 residues. Full variable domain (outside the CDR3, taken from reference TRBV18 and TRBJ2-7): NAGVMQNPRHLVRRRGQEARLRCSPMKGHSHVYWYRQLPEEGLKFMVYLQKENIIDESGMPKERFSAEFPKEGPSILRIQQVVRGDSAAYFCASSPGQGGEQYFGPGTRLTVT.

The chain uses TRBV18 and TRBJ1-1, with D possibly TRBD1 on 6 matching bases. Germline lookup yields CDR1 KGHSH and CDR2 LQKENI. The CDR3 has 15 residues. Trimming left V 3 bases short and J 5 bases short, with 16 bases between. The CDR3, as DNA: TGTGCCAGCTCACCTCCTAACAGGGACGGGACTGAAGCTTTCTTT. It encodes CASSPPNRDGTEAFF.

The CDR3 nucleotides are TGTGCCAGCAGCGTTAAGCCCAGGCCGAACACTGAAGCTTTCTTT. It translates to CASSVKPRPNTEAFF. The rearrangement uses TRBV7-2 and TRBJ1-1; D is uncertain. Trimming stripped 5 bases from V and 1 base from J, with 14 bases between. The CDR3 runs 15 residues. Looked up from germline, CDR1 is SGHTA and CDR2 is FQGNSA.

This chain connects TRBV29-1 to TRBJ1-2, with a weak D call TRBD1 (5 bases). With 7 bases removed from V and 6 bases from J, the gap between germline ends came to 21 bases. This CDR3 comprises 14 residues. Per germline, CDR1 SQVTM and CDR2 ANQGSEA. DNA for the CDR3: TGCAGCGCTCCCCACGGTCCAGGGTTGGATGGCTACACCTTC. Translating gives CSAPHGPGLDGYTF.

The V and J genes are TRBV5-1 and TRBJ2-2; a possible D gene is TRBD1 (6 bases). V lost 2 bases to trimming and J lost 4 bases, with 12 bases between them. The germline V gene has CDR1 SGHRS and CDR2 YFSETQ. The CDR3 is made up of 15 amino acids. CDR3 nucleotides: TGCGCCAGCAGCTTCCAAACAGGGCCCACCGGGGAGCTGTTTTTT. Protein: CASSFQTGPTGELFF.

V and J are TRBV4-2 and TRBJ2-3; 8 bases align to TRBD2. Trimming took 1 base from V and 2 from J; bases not matched to a gene: 2. This CDR3 is 15 amino acids long. CDR1 LGHNA and CDR2 YNFKEQ come from the germline V gene. The CDR3 DNA reads as TGTGCCAGCAGCCAAGGAGCGGGGGACACAGATACGCAGTATTTT. Encoded protein: CASSQGAGDTDTQYF.

This rearrangement joins TRBV4-1 to TRBJ1-1; 8 bases fit TRBD1. With 1 base clipped from V and 3 bases from J, the junction kept 7 bases outside the gene matches. Germline V lookup: CDR1 MGHRA, CDR2 YSYEKL. The CDR3 runs 16 residues. The CDR3 bases are TGCGCCAGCAGCCAAGCCCCGGGACAGGTCCACACTGAAGCTTTCTTT. Its protein product is CASSQAPGQVHTEAFF.

The CDR3 DNA is TGTGCCAGCCAAACTGAAATTACGAGGACAGGGGGTGAAGCTTTCTTT. Translating it yields CASQTEITRTGGEAFF. This chain uses TRBV5-4 with TRBJ1-1, with 10 nucleotides matching TRBD1. Germline V CDR1 and CDR2: SGHNT, YYREEE (reference sequence). The ends lost 7 bases at V and 7 bases at J; junction bases unmatched: 16. The CDR3 has 16 amino acids.

The chain carries TRBV10-3 and TRBJ1-2, with 8 nucleotides matching TRBD1. Germline V gives CDR1 ENHRY, CDR2 SYGVKD. The CDR3 consists of 14 residues. Germline trimming cut 4 bases from V and 8 bases from J; bases unmatched to any gene: 9. CDR3 sequence (DNA): TGTGCCATCAGTGGGAAGTCAGGGGGCTGGGGCTACACCTTC. It specifies CAISGKSGGWGYTF.

The chain employs TRBV7-6 and TRBJ2-5; 10 bases fit TRBD2. The CDR3 is made up of 15 amino acids. CDR1 and CDR2 from the germline V gene are SGHVS and FNYEAQ. V was clipped by 1 base and J by 5 bases; unmatched bases: 4. The CDR3 reads CASSLGSGGIETQYF. DNA of the CDR3: TGTGCCAGCAGCTTAGGTAGCGGGGGGATCGAGACCCAGTACTTC. The whole variable domain, filled in from reference TRBV7-6 and TRBJ2-5, reads GAGVSQSPRYKVTKRGQDVALRCDPISGHVSLYWYRQALGQGPEFLTYFNYEAQQDKSGLPNDRFSAERPEGSISTLTIQRTEQRDSAMYRCASSLGSGGIETQYFGPGTRLLVL.

In its sample, this clone was seen once. The chain is built from TRBV7-2 and TRBJ1-3, with TRBD1 as a possible D gene (5 bases). Looked up from germline, CDR1 is SGHTA and CDR2 is FQGNSA. There are 15 residues in the CDR3. The ends were cut back, 1 base at V and 4 bases at J, with 11 bases in the middle. CDR3 amino acids: CASSLVAGIGNTIYF. CDR3 coding DNA: TGTGCCAGCAGCTTAGTAGCAGGGATCGGAAACACCATATATTTT.

This clone was observed a single time. The rearrangement links TRBV7-8 to TRBJ2-1; tentative D call: TRBD1 (7 bases). Deletions cut 2 bases from V and 3 bases from J, with 11 bases between. The CDR3 length is 15 residues. Germline CDR1 SGHVS, CDR2 FQNEAQ. Written as DNA, the CDR3 is TGTGCCAGCAGCTTAAGACAGGGAGGCTACAATGAGCAGTTCTTC. Translation gives CASSLRQGGYNEQFF.

The V call is TRBV7-6, the J call TRBJ1-2; weak D call: TRBD1 (5 bases). Trimming removed 4 bases from V and 1 base from J, with 13 bases in between. CDR3 length: 15 amino acids. CDR1 and CDR2 (germline): SGHVS, FNYEAQ. The CDR3 loop reads CASSSVGEDNYGYTF. CDR3 nucleotides: TGTGCCAGCAGCTCGGTGGGGGAGGATAACTATGGCTACACCTTC.

The V gene is TRBV9, the J gene TRBJ2-2, with D possibly being TRBD2 (6 bases). Looked up from germline, CDR1 is SGDLS and CDR2 is YYNGEE. Trimming took off 0 bases at V and 7 bases at J, with 10 bases between the two ends. The CDR3 is 14 residues long. CDR3: CASSVVSSGGELFF. The CDR3 bases are TGTGCCAGCAGCGTAGTTAGTAGCGGCGGGGAGCTGTTTTTT.

V and J are TRBV5-4 and TRBJ2-5; 9 bases align to TRBD2. The germline V gene encodes CDR1 SGHNT and CDR2 YYREEE (reference sequence). This CDR3 has 16 amino acids. The ends lost 1 base at V and 5 bases at J; junction bases unmatched: 9. The chain's CDR3 is CASSLYGSGGTETQYF. CDR3 nucleotides: TGTGCCAGCAGCTTGTACGGTAGCGGGGGTACGGAGACCCAGTACTTC.

The chain combines TRBV27 with TRBJ2-7, with TRBD1 matching over 11 bases. Per germline, CDR1 MNHEY and CDR2 SMNVEV (reference sequence). The CDR3 is 18 residues long. Trimming at V came to 2 bases and at J to 1 base, leaving 10 bases not matched to a gene. CDR3 coding DNA: TGTGCCAGCAGTTTACTCCGATGGACAGGGGGCCCATCCTACGAGCAGTACGTC. This codes for CASSLLRWTGGPSYEQYV.

The rearrangement uses TRBV29-1 and TRBJ2-5; 8 bases fit TRBD1. The germline gives CDR1 SQVTM, CDR2 ANQGSEA. Trimming took 4 bases from V and 4 from J; bases not matched to a gene: 8. This CDR3 is built from 14 residues. The CDR3 spells CSVARAQGAETQYF. DNA of the CDR3: TGCAGCGTTGCACGGGCCCAGGGGGCAGAGACCCAGTACTTC.